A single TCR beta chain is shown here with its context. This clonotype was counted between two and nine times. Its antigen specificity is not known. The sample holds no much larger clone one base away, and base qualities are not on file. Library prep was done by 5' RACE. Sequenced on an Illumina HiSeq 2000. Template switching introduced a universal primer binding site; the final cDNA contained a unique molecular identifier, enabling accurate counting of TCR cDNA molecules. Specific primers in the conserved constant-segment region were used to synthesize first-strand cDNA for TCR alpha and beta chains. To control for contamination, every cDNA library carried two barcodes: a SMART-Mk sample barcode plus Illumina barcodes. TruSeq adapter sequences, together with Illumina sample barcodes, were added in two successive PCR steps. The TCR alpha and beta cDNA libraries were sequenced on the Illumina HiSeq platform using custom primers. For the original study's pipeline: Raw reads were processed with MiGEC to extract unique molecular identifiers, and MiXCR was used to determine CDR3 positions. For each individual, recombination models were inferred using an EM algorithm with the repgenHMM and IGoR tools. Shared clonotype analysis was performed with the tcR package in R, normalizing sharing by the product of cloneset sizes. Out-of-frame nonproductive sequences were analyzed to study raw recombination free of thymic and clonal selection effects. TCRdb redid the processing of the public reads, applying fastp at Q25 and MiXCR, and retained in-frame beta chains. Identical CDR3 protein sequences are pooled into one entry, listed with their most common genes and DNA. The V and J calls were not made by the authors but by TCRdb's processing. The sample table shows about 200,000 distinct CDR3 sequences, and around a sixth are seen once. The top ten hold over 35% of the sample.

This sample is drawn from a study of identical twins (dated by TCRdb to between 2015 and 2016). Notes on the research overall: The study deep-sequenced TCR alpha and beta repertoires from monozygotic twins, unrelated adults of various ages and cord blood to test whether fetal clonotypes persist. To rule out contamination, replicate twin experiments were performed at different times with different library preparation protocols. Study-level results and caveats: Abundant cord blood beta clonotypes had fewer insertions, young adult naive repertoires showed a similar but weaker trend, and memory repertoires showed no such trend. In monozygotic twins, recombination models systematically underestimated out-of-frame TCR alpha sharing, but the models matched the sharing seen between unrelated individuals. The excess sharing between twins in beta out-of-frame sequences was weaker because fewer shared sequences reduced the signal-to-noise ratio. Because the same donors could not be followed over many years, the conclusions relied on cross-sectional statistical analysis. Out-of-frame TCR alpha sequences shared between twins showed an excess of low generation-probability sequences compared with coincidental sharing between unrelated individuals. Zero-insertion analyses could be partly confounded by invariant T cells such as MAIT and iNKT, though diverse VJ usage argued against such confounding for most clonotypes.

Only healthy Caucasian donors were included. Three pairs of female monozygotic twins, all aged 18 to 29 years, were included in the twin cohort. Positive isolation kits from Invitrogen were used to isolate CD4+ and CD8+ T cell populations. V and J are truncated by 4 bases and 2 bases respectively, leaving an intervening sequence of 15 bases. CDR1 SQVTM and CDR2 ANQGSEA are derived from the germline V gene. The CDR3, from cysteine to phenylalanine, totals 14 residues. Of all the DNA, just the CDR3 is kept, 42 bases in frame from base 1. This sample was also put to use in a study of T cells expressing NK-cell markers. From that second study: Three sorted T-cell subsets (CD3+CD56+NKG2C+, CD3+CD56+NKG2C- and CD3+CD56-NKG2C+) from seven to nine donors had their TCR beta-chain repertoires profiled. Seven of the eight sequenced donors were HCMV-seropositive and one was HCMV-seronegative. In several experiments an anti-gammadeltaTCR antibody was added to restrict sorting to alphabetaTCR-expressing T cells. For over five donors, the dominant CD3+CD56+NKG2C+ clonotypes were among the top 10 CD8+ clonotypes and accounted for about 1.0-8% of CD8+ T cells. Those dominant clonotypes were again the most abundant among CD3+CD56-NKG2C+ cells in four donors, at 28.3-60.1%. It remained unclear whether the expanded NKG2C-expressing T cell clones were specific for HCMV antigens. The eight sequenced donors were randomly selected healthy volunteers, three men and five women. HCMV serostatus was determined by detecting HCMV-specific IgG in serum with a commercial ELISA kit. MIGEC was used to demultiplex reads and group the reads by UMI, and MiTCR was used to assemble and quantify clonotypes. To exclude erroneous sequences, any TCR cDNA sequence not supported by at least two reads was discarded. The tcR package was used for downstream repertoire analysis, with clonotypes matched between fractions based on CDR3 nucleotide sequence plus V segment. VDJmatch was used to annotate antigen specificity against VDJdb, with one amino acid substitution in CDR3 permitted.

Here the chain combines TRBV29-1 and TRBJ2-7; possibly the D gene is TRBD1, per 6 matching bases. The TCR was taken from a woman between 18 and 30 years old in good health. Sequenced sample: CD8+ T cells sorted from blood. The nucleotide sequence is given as TGCAGCGTTGTTGGACCCGGACAGACCTACGAGCAGTACTTC. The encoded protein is CSVVGPGQTYEQYF.